The clone carrying this T cell receptor beta chain showed up just a few times. The entry originates in a study of T cells in Graves' hyperthyroidism and ophthalmopathy. The TCR beta CDR3 regions underwent amplification using RNA transcripts as the source. During a first-round RT-PCR of the TCR CDR3, the HTBI primer set was used. Using its own MiXCR run on the multiplex PCR reads, TCRdb lists one record per CDR3 protein. The sample shows 640,000 or so distinct CDR3 sequences, roughly 14% of them seen only once. The V gene lost 1 base and the J gene lost 4 bases, with 17 bases spanning the gap. Germline assignment: CDR1 DFQATT and CDR2 SNEGSKA (reference sequence). This CDR3 has 15 amino acids.

This receptor was taken from a woman aged 40 to 55 with Graves' ophthalmopathy. The chain links TRBV20-1 to TRBJ2-7; TRBD2 might be the D (7 bases). The material sequenced was blood. The CDR3 loop reads CSARVGGALGYEQYF. The CDR3 DNA reads as TGCAGTGCTAGAGTGGGGGGGGCTTTGGGATACGAGCAGTACTTC.